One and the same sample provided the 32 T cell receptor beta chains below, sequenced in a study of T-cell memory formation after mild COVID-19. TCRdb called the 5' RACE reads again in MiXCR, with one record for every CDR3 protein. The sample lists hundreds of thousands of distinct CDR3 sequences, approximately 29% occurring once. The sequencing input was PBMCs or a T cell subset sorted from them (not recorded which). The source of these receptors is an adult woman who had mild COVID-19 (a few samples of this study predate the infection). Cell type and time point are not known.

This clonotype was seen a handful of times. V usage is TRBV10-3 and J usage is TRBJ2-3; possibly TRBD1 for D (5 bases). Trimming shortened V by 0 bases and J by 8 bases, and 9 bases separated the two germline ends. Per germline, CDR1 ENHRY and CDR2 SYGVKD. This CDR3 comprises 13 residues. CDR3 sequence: CAISESQGSTQYF. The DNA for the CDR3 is TGTGCCATCAGTGAGTCGCAGGGAAGTACGCAGTATTTT.

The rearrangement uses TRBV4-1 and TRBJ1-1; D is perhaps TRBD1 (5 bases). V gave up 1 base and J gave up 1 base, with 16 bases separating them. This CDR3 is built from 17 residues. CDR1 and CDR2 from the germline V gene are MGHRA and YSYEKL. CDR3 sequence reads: CASSQVLKRGGNTEAFF. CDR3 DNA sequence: TGCGCCAGCAGCCAAGTCCTAAAGAGGGGCGGGAACACTGAAGCTTTCTTT.

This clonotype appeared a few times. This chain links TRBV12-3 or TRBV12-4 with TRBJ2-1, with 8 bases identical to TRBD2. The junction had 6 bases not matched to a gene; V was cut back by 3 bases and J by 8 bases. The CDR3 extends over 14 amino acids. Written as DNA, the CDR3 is TGTGCCAGCAGTTTTACAAGCGGGGGCTATGAGCAGTTCTTC. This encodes CASSFTSGGYEQFF.

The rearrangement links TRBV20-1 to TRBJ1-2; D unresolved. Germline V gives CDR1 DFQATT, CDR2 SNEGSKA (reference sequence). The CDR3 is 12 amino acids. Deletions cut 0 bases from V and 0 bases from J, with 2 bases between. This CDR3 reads CSARDANYGYTF. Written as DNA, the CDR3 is TGCAGTGCTAGAGATGCTAACTATGGCTACACCTTC.

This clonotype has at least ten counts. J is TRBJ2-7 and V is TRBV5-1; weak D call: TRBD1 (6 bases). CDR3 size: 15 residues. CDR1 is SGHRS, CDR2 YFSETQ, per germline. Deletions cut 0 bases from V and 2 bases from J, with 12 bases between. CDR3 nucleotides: TGCGCCAGCAGCTTGGTTACAGGGAACCCCTACGAGCAGTACTTC. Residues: CASSLVTGNPYEQYF.

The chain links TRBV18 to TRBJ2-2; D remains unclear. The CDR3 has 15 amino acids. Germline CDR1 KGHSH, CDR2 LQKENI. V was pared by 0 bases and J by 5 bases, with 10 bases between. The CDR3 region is CASSPPGFWTGELFF. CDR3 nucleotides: TGTGCCAGCTCACCACCTGGATTTTGGACCGGGGAGCTGTTTTTT.

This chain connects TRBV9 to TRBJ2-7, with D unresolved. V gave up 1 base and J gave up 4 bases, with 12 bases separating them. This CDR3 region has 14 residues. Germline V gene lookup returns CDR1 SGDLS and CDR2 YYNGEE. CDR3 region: CASSVSNSPYEQYF. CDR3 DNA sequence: TGTGCCAGCAGCGTATCTAACAGCCCTTACGAGCAGTACTTC.

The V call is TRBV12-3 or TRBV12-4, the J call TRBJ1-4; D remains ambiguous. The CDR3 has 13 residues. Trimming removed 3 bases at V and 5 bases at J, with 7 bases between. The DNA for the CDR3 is TGTGCCAGCAGTTTCGGGTGGAATGAAAAACTGTTTTTT. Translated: CASSFGWNEKLFF.

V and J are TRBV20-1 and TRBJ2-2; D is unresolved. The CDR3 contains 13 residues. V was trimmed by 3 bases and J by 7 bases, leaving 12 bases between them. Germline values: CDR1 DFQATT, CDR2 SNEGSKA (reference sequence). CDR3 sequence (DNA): TGCAGTGCTAGGCCCCCCTTGAGCGGGGAGCTGTTTTTT. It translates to CSARPPLSGELFF.

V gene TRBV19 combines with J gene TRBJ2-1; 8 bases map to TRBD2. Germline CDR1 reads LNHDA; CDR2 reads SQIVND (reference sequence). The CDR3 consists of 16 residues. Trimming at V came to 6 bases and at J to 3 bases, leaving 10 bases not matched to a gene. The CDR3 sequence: CASRVVAGLSYNEQFF. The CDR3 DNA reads TGTGCCAGTAGAGTGGTAGCGGGACTTAGCTACAATGAGCAGTTCTTC.

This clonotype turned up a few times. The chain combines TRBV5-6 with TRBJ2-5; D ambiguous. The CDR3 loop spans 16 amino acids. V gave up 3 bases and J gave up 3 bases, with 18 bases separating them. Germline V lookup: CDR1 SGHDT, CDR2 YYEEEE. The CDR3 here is CASSSHVNPLEETQYF. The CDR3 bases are TGTGCCAGCAGCTCGCATGTAAATCCACTGGAAGAGACCCAGTACTTC. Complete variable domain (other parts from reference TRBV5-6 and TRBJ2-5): DAGVTQSPTHLIKTRGQQVTLRCSPKSGHDTVSWYQQALGQGPQFIFQYYEEEERQRGNFPDRFSGHQFPNYSSELNVNALLLGDSALYLCASSSHVNPLEETQYFGPGTRLLVL.

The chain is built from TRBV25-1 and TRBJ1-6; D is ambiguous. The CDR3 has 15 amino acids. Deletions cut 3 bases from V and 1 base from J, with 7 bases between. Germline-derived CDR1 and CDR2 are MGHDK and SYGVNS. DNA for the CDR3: TGTGCCAGCAGTGACACCGCGTCCTATAATTCACCCCTCCACTTT. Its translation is CASSDTASYNSPLHF. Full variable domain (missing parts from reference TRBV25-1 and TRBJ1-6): EADIYQTPRYLVIGTGKKITLECSQTMGHDKMYWYQQDPGMELHLIHYSYGVNSTEKGDLSSESTVSRIRTEHFPLTLESARPSHTSQYLCASSDTASYNSPLHFGNGTRLTVT.

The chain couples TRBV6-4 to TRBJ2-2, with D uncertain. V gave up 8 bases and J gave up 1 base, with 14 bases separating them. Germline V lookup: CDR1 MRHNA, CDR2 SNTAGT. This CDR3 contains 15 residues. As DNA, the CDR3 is TGTGCCAGCGGCTTCTTCGCGGTGAACACCGGGGAGCTGTTTTTT. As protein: CASGFFAVNTGELFF.

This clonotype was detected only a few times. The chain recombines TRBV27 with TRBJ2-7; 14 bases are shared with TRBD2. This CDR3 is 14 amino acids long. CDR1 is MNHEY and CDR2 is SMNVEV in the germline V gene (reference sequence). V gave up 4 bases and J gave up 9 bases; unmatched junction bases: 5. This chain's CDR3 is CASSSGLAGEGQYF. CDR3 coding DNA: TGTGCCAGCAGTTCGGGACTAGCGGGAGAGGGGCAGTACTTC.

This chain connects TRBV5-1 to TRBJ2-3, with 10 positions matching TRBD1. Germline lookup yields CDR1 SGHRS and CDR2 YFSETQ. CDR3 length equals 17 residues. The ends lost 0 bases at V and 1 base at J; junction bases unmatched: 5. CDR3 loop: CASSLGQGADGTDTQYF. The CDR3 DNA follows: TGCGCCAGCAGCTTGGGACAGGGGGCGGACGGCACAGATACGCAGTATTTT. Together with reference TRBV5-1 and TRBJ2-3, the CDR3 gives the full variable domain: KAGVTQTPRYLIKTRGQQVTLSCSPISGHRSVSWYQQTPGQGLQFLFEYFSETQRNKGNFPGRFSGRQFSNSRSEMNVSTLELGDSALYLCASSLGQGADGTDTQYFGPGTRLTVL.

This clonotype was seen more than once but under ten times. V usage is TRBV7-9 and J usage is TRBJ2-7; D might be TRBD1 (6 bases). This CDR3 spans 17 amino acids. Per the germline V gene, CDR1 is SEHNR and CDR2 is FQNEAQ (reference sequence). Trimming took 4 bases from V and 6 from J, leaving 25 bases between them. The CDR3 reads CASSSQTGSPTGGEQYF. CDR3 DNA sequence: TGTGCCAGCAGCTCCCAGACAGGCTCACCCACCGGAGGCGAGCAGTACTTC.

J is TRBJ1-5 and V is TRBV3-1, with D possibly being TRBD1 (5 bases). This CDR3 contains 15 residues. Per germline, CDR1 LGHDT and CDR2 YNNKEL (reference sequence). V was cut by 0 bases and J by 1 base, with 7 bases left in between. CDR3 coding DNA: TGTGCCAGCAGCCAAGAGGGGGGAAGCAATCAGCCCCAGCATTTT. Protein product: CASSQEGGSNQPQHF.

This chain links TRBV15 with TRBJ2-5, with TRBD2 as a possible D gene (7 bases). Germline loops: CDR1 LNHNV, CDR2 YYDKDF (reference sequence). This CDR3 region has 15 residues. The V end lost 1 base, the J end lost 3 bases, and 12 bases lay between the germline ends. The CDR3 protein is CATSRGGGGEETQYF. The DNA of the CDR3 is TGTGCCACCAGCAGAGGAGGCGGGGGCGAAGAGACCCAGTACTTC. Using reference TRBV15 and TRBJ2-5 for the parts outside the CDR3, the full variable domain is DAMVIQNPRYQVTQFGKPVTLSCSQTLNHNVMYWYQQKSSQAPKLLFHYYDKDFNNEADTPDNFQSRRPNTSFCFLDIRSPGLGDTAMYLCATSRGGGGEETQYFGPGTRLLVL.

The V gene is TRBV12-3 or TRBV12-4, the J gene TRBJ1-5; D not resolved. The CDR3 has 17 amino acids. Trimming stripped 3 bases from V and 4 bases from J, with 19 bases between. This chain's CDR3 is CASSFGLGRKRNQPQHF. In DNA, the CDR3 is TGTGCCAGCAGTTTCGGGTTGGGTAGGAAAAGGAATCAGCCCCAGCATTTT.

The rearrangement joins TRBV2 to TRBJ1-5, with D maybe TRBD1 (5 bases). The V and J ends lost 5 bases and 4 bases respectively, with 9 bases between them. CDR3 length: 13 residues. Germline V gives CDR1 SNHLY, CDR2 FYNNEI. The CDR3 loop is CASSREGNQPQHF. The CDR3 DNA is TGTGCCAGCAGTCGAGAGGGGAATCAGCCCCAGCATTTT.

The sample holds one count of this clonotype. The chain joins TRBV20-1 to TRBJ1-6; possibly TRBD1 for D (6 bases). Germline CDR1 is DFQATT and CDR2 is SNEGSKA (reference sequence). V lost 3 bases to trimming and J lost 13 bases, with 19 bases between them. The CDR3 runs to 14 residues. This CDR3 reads CSARWSGQGFPLHF. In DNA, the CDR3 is TGCAGTGCTAGGTGGTCAGGGCAGGGGTTTCCCCTCCACTTT.

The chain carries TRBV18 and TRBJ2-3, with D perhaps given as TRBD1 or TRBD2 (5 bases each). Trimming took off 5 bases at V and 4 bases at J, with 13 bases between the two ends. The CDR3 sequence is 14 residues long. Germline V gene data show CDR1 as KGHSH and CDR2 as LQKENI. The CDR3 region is CASSSGKGSDTQYF. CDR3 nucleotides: TGTGCCAGCTCATCCGGGAAGGGGTCAGATACGCAGTATTTT. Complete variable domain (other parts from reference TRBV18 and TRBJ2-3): NAGVMQNPRHLVRRRGQEARLRCSPMKGHSHVYWYRQLPEEGLKFMVYLQKENIIDESGMPKERFSAEFPKEGPSILRIQQVVRGDSAAYFCASSSGKGSDTQYFGPGTRLTVL.

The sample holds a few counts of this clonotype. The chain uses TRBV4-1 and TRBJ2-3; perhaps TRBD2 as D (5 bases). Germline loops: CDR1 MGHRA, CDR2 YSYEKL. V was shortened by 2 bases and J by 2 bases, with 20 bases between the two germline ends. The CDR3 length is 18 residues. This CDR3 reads CASSQLASVGSHTDTQYF. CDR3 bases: TGCGCCAGCAGCCAACTTGCATCTGTGGGGAGTCACACAGATACGCAGTATTTT.

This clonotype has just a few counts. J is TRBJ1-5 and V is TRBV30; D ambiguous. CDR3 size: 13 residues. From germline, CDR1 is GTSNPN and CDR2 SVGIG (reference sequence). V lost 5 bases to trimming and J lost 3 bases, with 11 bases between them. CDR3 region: CAWAPVVNQPQHF. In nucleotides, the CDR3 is TGTGCCTGGGCACCGGTGGTCAATCAGCCCCAGCATTTT.

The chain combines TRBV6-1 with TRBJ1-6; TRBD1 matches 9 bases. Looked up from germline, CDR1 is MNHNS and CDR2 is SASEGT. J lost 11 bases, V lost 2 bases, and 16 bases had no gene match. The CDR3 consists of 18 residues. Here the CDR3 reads CASSEFGPGQGRTPPLHF. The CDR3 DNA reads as TGTGCCAGCAGTGAATTCGGCCCGGGACAGGGAAGGACCCCACCCCTCCACTTT.

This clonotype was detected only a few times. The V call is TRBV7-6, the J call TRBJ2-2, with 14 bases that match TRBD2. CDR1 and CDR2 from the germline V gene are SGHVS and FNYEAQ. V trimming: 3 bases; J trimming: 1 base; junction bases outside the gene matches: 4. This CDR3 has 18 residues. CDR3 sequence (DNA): TGTGCCAGCAGCTTTAGAGGGACTAGCGGGGGGAACACCGGGGAGCTGTTTTTT. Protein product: CASSFRGTSGGNTGELFF.

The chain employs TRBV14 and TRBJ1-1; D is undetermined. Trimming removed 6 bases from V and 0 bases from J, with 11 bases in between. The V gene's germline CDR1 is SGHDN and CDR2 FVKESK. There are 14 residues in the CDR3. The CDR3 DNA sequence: TGTGCCAGCAGGATACATGGAATGAACACTGAAGCTTTCTTT. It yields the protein CASRIHGMNTEAFF.

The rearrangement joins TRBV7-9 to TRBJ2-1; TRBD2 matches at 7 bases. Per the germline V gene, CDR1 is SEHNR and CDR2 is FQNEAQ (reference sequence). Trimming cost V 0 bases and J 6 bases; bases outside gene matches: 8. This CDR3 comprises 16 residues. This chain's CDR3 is CASSLAGLAALNEQFF. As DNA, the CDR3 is TGTGCCAGCAGCTTAGCTGGGCTAGCGGCGCTCAATGAGCAGTTCTTC.

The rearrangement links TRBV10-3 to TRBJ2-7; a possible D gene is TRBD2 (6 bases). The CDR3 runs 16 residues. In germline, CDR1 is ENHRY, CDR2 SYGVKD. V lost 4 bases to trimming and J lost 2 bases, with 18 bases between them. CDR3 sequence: CAISGGRGSTTYEQYF. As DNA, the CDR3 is TGTGCCATCAGTGGGGGACGGGGGTCAACTACCTACGAGCAGTACTTC.

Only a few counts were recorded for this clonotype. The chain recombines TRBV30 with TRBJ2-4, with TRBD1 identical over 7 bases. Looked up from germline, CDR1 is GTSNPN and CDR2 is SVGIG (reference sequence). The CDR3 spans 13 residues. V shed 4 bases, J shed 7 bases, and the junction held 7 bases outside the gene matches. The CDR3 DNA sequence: TGTGCCTGGACCCCGGGACAGTGGAACATTCAGTACTTC. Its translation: CAWTPGQWNIQYF.

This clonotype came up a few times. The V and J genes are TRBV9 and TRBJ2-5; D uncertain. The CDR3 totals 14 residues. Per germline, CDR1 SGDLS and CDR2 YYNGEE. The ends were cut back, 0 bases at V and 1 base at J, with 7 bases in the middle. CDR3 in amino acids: CASSVGTIQETQYF. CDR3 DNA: TGTGCCAGCAGCGTAGGAACTATCCAAGAGACCCAGTACTTC.

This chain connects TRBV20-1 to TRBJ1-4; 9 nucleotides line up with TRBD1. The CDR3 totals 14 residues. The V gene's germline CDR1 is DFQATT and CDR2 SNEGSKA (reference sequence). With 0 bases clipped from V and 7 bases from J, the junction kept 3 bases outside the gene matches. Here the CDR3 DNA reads TGCAGTGCTAGAGAACAGGGGGCGCTTGAAAAACTGTTTTTT. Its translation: CSAREQGALEKLFF.